Below, 5 T cell receptor beta chains from the same sample are listed, as sequenced in a study of shared clonotypes between healthy human individuals (dated by TCRdb to the early 2020s). The library relied on the immunoSEQ multiplex PCR assay. The table comes from immuneACCESS by way of TCRdb, which keeps in-frame sequences with V and J called. Part of the clones is missing from these tables; in studies checked, under half for an unresolved V gene and the rest for unknown reasons. The table for this sample lists some 660,000 clones; less than 80% of them were counted only once. Under 2% of the sample comes from the top ten. Material: memory CD4+ T cells sorted from blood. The cell subset or site label on this specimen signifies: CD45RA-negative fraction. Receptor source: a woman younger than 45 in good health.

This clone turned up a few times. The gene calls are TRBV6-6 and TRBJ2-3; TRBD2 matches 9 bases. Germline lookup yields CDR1 MNHNY and CDR2 SVGAGI (reference sequence). With 6 bases clipped from V and 7 bases from J, the junction kept 11 bases outside the gene matches. This CDR3 has 15 residues. CDR3: CASRQSGRNVNTQYF. The CDR3 coding sequence is TGTGCCAGCAGACAAAGCGGGAGGAACGTGAATACGCAGTATTTT.

The chain employs TRBV28 and TRBJ2-5; TRBD2 is a possible D gene (6 bases). CDR1 is MDHEN and CDR2 is SYDVKM in the germline V gene. The CDR3 consists of 15 residues. Trimming left V 6 bases short and J 4 bases short, with 18 bases between. The DNA for the CDR3 is TGTGCCAGCAGGCCCGGGAGAGGAATAGGAGAGACCCAGTACTTC. It yields the protein CASRPGRGIGETQYF.

The chain uses TRBV28 and TRBJ2-7, with 11 bases aligning to TRBD2. V lost 10 bases and J lost 0; bases outside the gene matches: 5. This CDR3 region has 14 residues. Germline-derived CDR1 and CDR2 are MDHEN and SYDVKM. The CDR3 DNA reads TGTGCCACCACTAGCGGGAGCCGCTCCTACGAGCAGTACTTC. This sequence encodes CATTSGSRSYEQYF.

The genes are TRBV18 and TRBJ2-7; 7 nucleotides match TRBD1. The ends lost 3 bases at V and 3 bases at J; junction bases unmatched: 5. Germline V lookup: CDR1 KGHSH, CDR2 LQKENI. CDR3 length equals 14 residues. Written as DNA, the CDR3 is TGTGCCAGCTCACCCACCCGGGACAGCTACGAGCAGTACTTC. This translates into CASSPTRDSYEQYF.

The chain carries TRBV2 and TRBJ2-2, with a possible D match to TRBD1 (6 bases). The CDR3 runs 14 residues. The V end was cut by 4 bases, the J end by 6 bases, with 12 bases between. Germline V gives CDR1 SNHLY, CDR2 FYNNEI. In DNA, the CDR3 is TGTGCCAGCAGTGCACAGGGTCTCGCCGGGGAGCTGTTTTTT. The encoded protein is CASSAQGLAGELFF.